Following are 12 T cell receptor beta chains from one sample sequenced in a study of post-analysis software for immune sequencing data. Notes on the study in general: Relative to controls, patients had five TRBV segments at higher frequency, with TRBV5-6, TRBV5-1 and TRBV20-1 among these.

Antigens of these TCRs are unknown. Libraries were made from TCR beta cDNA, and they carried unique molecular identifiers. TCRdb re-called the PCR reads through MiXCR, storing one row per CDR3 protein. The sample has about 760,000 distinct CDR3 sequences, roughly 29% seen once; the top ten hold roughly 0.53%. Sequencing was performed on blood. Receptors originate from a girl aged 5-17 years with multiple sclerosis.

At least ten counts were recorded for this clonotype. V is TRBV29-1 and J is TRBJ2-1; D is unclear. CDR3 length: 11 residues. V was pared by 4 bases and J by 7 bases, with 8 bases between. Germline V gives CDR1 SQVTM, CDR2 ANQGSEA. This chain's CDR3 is CSVAVGNEQFF. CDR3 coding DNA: TGCAGCGTTGCGGTGGGGAATGAGCAGTTCTTC.

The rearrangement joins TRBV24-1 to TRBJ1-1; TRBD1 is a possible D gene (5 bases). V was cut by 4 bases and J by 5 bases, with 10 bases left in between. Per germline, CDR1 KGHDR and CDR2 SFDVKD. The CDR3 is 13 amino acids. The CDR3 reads CATSDVDRTEAFF. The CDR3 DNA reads TGTGCCACCAGTGACGTTGACAGAACTGAAGCTTTCTTT.

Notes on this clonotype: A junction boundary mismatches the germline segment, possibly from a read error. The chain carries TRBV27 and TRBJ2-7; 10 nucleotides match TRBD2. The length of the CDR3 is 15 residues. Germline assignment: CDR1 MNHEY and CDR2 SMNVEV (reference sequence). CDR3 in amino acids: CASSKGLAPTYEHYF. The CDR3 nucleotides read TGTGCCAGCAGTAAGGGACTAGCGCCCACCTACGAGCACTACTTC.

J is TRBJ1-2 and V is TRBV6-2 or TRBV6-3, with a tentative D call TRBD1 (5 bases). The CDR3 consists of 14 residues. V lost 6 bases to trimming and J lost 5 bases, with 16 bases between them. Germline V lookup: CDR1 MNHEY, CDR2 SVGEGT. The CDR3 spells CASRPTRGPYGYTF. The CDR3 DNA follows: TGTGCCAGCAGACCTACACGGGGACCTTATGGCTACACCTTC.

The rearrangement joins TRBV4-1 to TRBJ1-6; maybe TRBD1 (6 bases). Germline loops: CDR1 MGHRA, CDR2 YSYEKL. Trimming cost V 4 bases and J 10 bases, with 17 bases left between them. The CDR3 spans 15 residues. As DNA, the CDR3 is TGCGCCAGCAGCCCCGGTGGGGGGCGTAACTCACCCCTCCACTTT. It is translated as CASSPGGGRNSPLHF.

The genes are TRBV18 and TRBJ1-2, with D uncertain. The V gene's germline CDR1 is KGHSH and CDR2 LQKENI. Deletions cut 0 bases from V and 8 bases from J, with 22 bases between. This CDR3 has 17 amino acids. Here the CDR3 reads CASSPPYPTATRPGYTF. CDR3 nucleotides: TGTGCCAGCTCACCACCGTATCCCACAGCGACCAGGCCCGGCTACACCTTC.

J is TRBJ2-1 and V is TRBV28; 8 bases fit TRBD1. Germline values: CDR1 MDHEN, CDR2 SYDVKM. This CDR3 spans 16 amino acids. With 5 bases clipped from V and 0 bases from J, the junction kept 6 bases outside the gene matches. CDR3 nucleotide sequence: TGTGCCAGCAGTCAAGGACAGGGAGGCTCCTACAATGAGCAGTTCTTC. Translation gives CASSQGQGGSYNEQFF.

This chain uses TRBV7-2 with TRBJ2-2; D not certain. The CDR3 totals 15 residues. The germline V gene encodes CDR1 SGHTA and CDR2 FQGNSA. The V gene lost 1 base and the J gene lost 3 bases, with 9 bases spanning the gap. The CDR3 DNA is TGTGCCAGCAGCTTAGGAGTATATGACACCGGGGAGCTGTTTTTT. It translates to CASSLGVYDTGELFF.

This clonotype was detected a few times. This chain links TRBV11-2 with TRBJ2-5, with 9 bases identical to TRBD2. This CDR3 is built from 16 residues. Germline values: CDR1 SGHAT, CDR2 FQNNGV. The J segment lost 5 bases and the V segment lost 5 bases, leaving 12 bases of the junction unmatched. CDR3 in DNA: TGTGCCAGCAGCCGCGCGGGAGGGGTCTCGCGCGAGACCCAGTACTTC. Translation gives CASSRAGGVSRETQYF.

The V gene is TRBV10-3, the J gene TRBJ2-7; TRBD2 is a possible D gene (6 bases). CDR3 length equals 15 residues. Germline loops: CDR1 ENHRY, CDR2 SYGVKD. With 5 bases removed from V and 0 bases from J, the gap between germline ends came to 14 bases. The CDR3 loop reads CAISRGTPSSYEQYF. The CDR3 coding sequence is TGTGCCATCAGTAGAGGGACTCCAAGCTCCTACGAGCAGTACTTC.

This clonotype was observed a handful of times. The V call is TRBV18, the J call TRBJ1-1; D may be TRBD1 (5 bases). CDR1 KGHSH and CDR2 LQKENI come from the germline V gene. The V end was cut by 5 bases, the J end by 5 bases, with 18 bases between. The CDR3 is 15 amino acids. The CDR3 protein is CASSGSGRGVTEAFF. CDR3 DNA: TGTGCCAGCTCAGGTTCGGGGCGCGGGGTGACTGAAGCTTTCTTT.

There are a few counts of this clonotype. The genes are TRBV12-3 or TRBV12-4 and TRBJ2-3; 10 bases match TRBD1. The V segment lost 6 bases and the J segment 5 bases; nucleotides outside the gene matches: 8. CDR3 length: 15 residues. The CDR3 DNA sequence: TGTGCCAGCAGCCTCAGACAGGGGGCGAAAGATACGCAGTATTTT. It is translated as CASSLRQGAKDTQYF.